The next 5 T cell receptor beta chains were all read from a single sample in a study of T cell repertoires in ileal Crohn's disease. Generated by immunoSEQ multiplex PCR, the TCRdb table keeps only in-frame clones and is missing some. The repertoire holds fewer than 4,000 clones, with approximately 90% as singletons. Material: ileal tissue. These receptors all stem from an adult with Crohn's disease.

This chain connects TRBV10-2 to TRBJ2-1, with D maybe TRBD2 (5 bases). Germline CDR1 WSHSY, CDR2 SAAADI. There are 11 residues in the CDR3. The V and J ends lost 8 bases and 8 bases respectively, with 10 bases between them. This CDR3 is CASGGGYEQFF. The CDR3 DNA sequence: TGCGCCAGCGGAGGCGGATATGAGCAGTTCTTC.

The chain combines TRBV19 with TRBJ2-3; 11 bases align to TRBD2. Germline loops: CDR1 LNHDA, CDR2 SQIVND (reference sequence). J gave up 4 bases and V 1 base, and 4 bases lay outside the gene matches. The CDR3 is 16 residues long. This CDR3 is CASSIVSSGRPDTQYF. The DNA for the CDR3 is TGTGCCAGTAGTATAGTTTCTAGCGGGAGGCCAGATACGCAGTATTTT.

This clone occurred once. V gene TRBV10-3 combines with J gene TRBJ1-1; TRBD1 agrees at 7 bases. Germline V gene lookup returns CDR1 ENHRY and CDR2 SYGVKD. This CDR3 is built from 14 residues. The V gene end was trimmed by 7 bases and the J gene end by 2 bases; junction bases not matched to a gene: 7. The CDR3: CAITVDRENTEAFF. CDR3 bases: TGTGCCATCACTGTAGACAGGGAAAACACTGAAGCTTTCTTT.

The chain recombines TRBV7-2 with TRBJ2-7; 14 bases map to TRBD2. CDR3 length: 15 amino acids. Germline V gene lookup returns CDR1 SGHTA and CDR2 FQGNSA. V lost 5 bases, J lost 6 bases, and 6 bases stayed unmatched. The CDR3 coding sequence is TGTGCCAGCAGCGCAACAGGGACTAGCGGGGGCGAGCAGTACTTC. Protein product: CASSATGTSGGEQYF.

The gene calls are TRBV9 and TRBJ2-5, with a weak D call TRBD2 (5 bases). Trimming took 0 bases from V and 4 from J, leaving 13 bases between them. The germline CDR1 and CDR2 sequences are SGDLS and YYNGEE. CDR3 length equals 15 residues. CDR3 region: CASSVVAGRIETQYF. The DNA for the CDR3 is TGTGCCAGCAGCGTAGTGGCGGGCCGGATAGAGACCCAGTACTTC. The whole variable domain, remainder taken from reference TRBV9 and TRBJ2-5, is DSGVTQTPKHLITATGQRVTLRCSPRSGDLSVYWYQQSLDQGLQFLIQYYNGEERAKGNILERFSAQQFPDLHSELNLSSLELGDSALYFCASSVVAGRIETQYFGPGTRLLVL.